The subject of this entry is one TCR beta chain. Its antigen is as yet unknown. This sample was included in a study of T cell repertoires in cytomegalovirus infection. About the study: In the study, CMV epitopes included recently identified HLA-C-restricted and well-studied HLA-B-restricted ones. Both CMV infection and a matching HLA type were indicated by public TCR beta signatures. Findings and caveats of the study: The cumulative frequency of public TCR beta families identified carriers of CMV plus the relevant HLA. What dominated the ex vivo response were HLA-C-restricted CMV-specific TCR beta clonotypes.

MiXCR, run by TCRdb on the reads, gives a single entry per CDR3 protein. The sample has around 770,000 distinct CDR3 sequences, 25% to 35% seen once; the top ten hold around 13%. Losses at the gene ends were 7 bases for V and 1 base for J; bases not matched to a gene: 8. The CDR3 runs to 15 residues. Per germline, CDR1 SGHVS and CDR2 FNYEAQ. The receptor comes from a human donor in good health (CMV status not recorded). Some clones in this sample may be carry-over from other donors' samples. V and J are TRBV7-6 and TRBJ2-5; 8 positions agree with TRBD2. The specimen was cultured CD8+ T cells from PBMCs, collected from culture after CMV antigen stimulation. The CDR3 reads CASTPRGAGQETQYF. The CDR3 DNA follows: TGTGCCAGCACTCCGCGGGGGGCGGGCCAAGAGACCCAGTACTTC. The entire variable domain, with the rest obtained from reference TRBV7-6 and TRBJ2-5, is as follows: GAGVSQSPRYKVTKRGQDVALRCDPISGHVSLYWYRQALGQGPEFLTYFNYEAQQDKSGLPNDRFSAERPEGSISTLTIQRTEQRDSAMYRCASTPRGAGQETQYFGPGTRLLVL.